This T cell receptor beta chain was sequenced during a study of identical twins. TCRdb re-called the 5' RACE reads through MiXCR, storing one row per CDR3 protein. The sample shows 450,000 or so distinct CDR3 sequences, 24% of them seen only once. This clonotype was counted a few times. The data also belong to a second study, concerning T cells expressing NK-cell markers.

Sequencing used CD4+ T cells sorted from blood. This receptor was identified in a woman aged 18-35 years in good health.

The CDR3 DNA reads TGCGCCAGCAGCTTTAGCGGGAGTCGGACAGATACGCAGTATTTT. Protein sequence: CASSFSGSRTDTQYF. This chain uses TRBV5-1 with TRBJ2-3; the match to TRBD2 covers 9 bases. Germline assignment: CDR1 SGHRS and CDR2 YFSETQ. The CDR3 totals 15 residues. V shed 2 bases and J 3 bases; nucleotides not matched to a gene: 4.